Presented here are 25 T cell receptor beta chains from one specimen sequenced in a study of T cell repertoires in cytomegalovirus infection. MiXCR was run by TCRdb on the reads, yielding one entry per CDR3 protein. Of approximately 130,000 distinct CDR3 sequences in the sample, roughly 8.2% were seen once. Sequencing input: PBMCs. These receptors originate from a human donor in good health (CMV status not recorded). Some clones in this sample may be carry-over from other donors' samples.

This clonotype showed up just a few times. This rearrangement joins TRBV20-1 to TRBJ2-3, with D unclear. The V gene lost 3 bases and the J gene lost 0 bases, with 19 bases spanning the gap. This CDR3 comprises 17 residues. Germline CDR1 DFQATT, CDR2 SNEGSKA (reference sequence). The CDR3 DNA sequence: TGCAGTGCTAGTAATCCAGGAATCGTATCGAGCACAGATACGCAGTATTTT. It translates to CSASNPGIVSSTDTQYF.

This clonotype was detected many times. The rearrangement joins TRBV7-2 to TRBJ1-2; D gene unclear. The V gene lost 1 base and the J gene lost 8 bases, with 14 bases spanning the gap. Germline V gene data show CDR1 as SGHTA and CDR2 as FQGNSA. The CDR3 spans 14 residues. CDR3 sequence: CASSLEFGVGGYTF. In nucleotides, the CDR3 is TGTGCCAGCAGCTTAGAATTCGGGGTTGGAGGCTACACCTTC.

This clonotype was counted many times. The chain couples TRBV7-9 to TRBJ1-1; D ambiguous. CDR1 and CDR2 from the germline V gene are SEHNR and FQNEAQ (reference sequence). Trimming removed 4 bases at V and 0 bases at J, with 9 bases between. The length of the CDR3 is 14 residues. The CDR3 sequence is CASSSSFMNTEAFF. Written as DNA, the CDR3 is TGTGCCAGCAGCTCCAGTTTCATGAACACTGAAGCTTTCTTT.

This clonotype was recorded at least ten times. This CDR3 is CASSRPRLARGTGELFF. The CDR3 DNA is TGTGCCAGCAGCCGCCCCCGCCTTGCGCGGGGGACCGGGGAGCTGTTTTTT. This rearrangement joins TRBV7-6 to TRBJ2-2, with TRBD2 matching 7 bases. Germline V lookup: CDR1 SGHVS, CDR2 FNYEAQ. The CDR3 runs 17 residues. J was trimmed by 5 bases and V by 5 bases; bases with no gene match: 14.

This clonotype was seen ten or more times. The DNA for the CDR3 is TGTGCCAGCAGTTTCTTAGGGGCCAGCACAGATACGCAGTATTTT. It encodes CASSFLGASTDTQYF. The J gene is TRBJ2-3, the V gene TRBV28, with D tentatively TRBD1 (5 bases). The germline CDR1 and CDR2 sequences are MDHEN and SYDVKM. V was cut by 3 bases and J by 0 bases, with 10 bases left in between. The CDR3 contains 15 residues.

At least ten counts were recorded for this clonotype. CDR3 region: CASITLRAGGLNEQFF. The CDR3 coding sequence is TGTGCCAGCATCACCCTCCGGGCGGGGGGGCTCAATGAGCAGTTCTTC. The rearrangement joins TRBV6-6 to TRBJ2-1; 9 positions agree with TRBD2. The junction had 13 bases not matched to a gene; V was cut back by 7 bases and J by 6 bases. CDR1 is MNHNY and CDR2 is SVGAGI in the germline V gene (reference sequence). This CDR3 region has 16 residues.

This clonotype was detected ten times or more. This rearrangement joins TRBV7-8 to TRBJ1-3, with TRBD1 matching over 7 bases. The CDR3 loop spans 19 amino acids. Germline CDR1 SGHVS, CDR2 FQNEAQ. V lost 5 bases, J lost 5 bases, and 21 bases stayed unmatched. The CDR3 DNA follows: TGTGCCAGCAGCCCTTTACAGGGGAGACAATTCGCACCGCGAAACACCATATATTTT. The encoded protein is CASSPLQGRQFAPRNTIYF.

This clonotype was counted a few times. V gene TRBV2 combines with J gene TRBJ1-1, with D uncertain. CDR3 length equals 11 residues. CDR1 SNHLY and CDR2 FYNNEI come from the germline V gene. V gave up 4 bases and J gave up 4 bases, with 4 bases separating them. In nucleotides, the CDR3 is TGTGCCAGCAGTGTGGTCACTGAAGCTTTCTTT. It translates to CASSVVTEAFF.

This clonotype was seen many times. The V and J genes are TRBV28 and TRBJ2-7; D is possibly TRBD1 (6 bases). V shed 6 bases and J shed 3 bases, with 12 bases lying between them. CDR1 and CDR2 from the germline V gene are MDHEN and SYDVKM. The CDR3 length is 13 residues. The CDR3 protein is CASSPGHRYEQYF. CDR3 in DNA: TGTGCCAGCAGCCCGGGACACCGCTACGAGCAGTACTTC.

The CDR3 sequence is CASNRGNINGYTF. The CDR3 DNA reads as TGTGCCAGCAACAGAGGGAACATCAATGGCTACACCTTC. The rearrangement uses TRBV2 and TRBJ1-2; D not certain. V was clipped by 7 bases and J by 6 bases, with 15 bases between them. The CDR3 covers 13 residues. Per the germline V gene, CDR1 is SNHLY and CDR2 is FYNNEI.

In its sample, this clonotype was seen a few times. J is TRBJ2-5 and V is TRBV10-3; 9 bases agree with TRBD2. Germline CDR1 is ENHRY and CDR2 is SYGVKD. Unmatched junction bases numbered 6, after V lost 6 bases and J lost 1 base. The CDR3 runs to 15 residues. In DNA, the CDR3 is TGTGCCATCAGCAGGATGACTAGCGGCCAAGAGACCCAGTACTTC. This gives the protein CAISRMTSGQETQYF.

This clonotype occurred many times. The CDR3 spells CASSTGEGWDGYTF. CDR3 bases: TGTGCCAGCAGCACGGGGGAGGGATGGGATGGCTACACCTTC. The chain employs TRBV7-2 and TRBJ1-2; a possible D gene is TRBD1 (5 bases). From germline, CDR1 is SGHTA and CDR2 FQGNSA. CDR3 size: 14 residues. V lost 5 bases and J lost 6, with 16 bases in between. Full variable domain (rest looked up from reference TRBV7-2 and TRBJ1-2): GAGVSQSPSNKVTEKGKDVELRCDPISGHTALYWYRQSLGQGLEFLIYFQGNSAPDKSGLPSDRFSAERTGGSVSTLTIQRTQQEDSAVYLCASSTGEGWDGYTFGSGTRLTVV.

This clonotype was seen at least ten times. This sequence joins TRBV7-9 and TRBJ1-6; D remains ambiguous. Trimming cost V 7 bases and J 10 bases, with 20 bases left between them. CDR3 size: 15 residues. Germline V gene sequence: CDR1 SEHNR, CDR2 FQNEAQ (reference sequence). The CDR3 sequence is CASMIKGGGSSPLHF. In DNA, the CDR3 is TGTGCCAGCATGATCAAGGGCGGAGGATCGTCACCCCTCCACTTT. Together with reference TRBV7-9 and TRBJ1-6, the CDR3 gives the full variable domain: DTGVSQNPRHKITKRGQNVTFRCDPISEHNRLYWYRQTLGQGPEFLTYFQNEAQLEKSRLLSDRFSAERPKGSFSTLEIQRTEQGDSAMYLCASMIKGGGSSPLHFGNGTRLTVT.

This clonotype occurred a few times. The gene calls are TRBV20-1 and TRBJ1-5; TRBD1 agrees at 9 bases. CDR1 and CDR2 from the germline V gene are DFQATT and SNEGSKA (reference sequence). The V gene end was trimmed by 5 bases and the J gene end by 0 bases; junction bases not matched to a gene: 5. The CDR3 has 15 residues. The chain's CDR3 is CSALQGALSNQPQHF. Written as DNA, the CDR3 is TGCAGTGCTTTACAGGGGGCGCTTAGCAATCAGCCCCAGCATTTT.

This clonotype was observed many times. The rearrangement joins TRBV28 to TRBJ1-1; D remains ambiguous. Germline CDR1 and CDR2: MDHEN and SYDVKM. Trimming pared 5 bases from V and 3 bases from J, leaving 16 bases between. This CDR3 region has 15 residues. The CDR3 DNA reads TGTGCCAGCAGTCCTCTGTCCCTTGGTGACACTGAAGCTTTCTTT. Its translation is CASSPLSLGDTEAFF.

The table lists this clonotype with many counts. The chain links TRBV28 to TRBJ1-3; D is uncertain. Per germline, CDR1 MDHEN and CDR2 SYDVKM. The CDR3 contains 14 residues. Trimming took off 4 bases at V and 4 bases at J, with 11 bases between the two ends. CDR3 nucleotides: TGTGCCAGCAGTTCCCCCCAAGAAGGAAACACCATATATTTT. Encoded protein: CASSSPQEGNTIYF.

This clonotype has a count of ten or more. The CDR3 reads CASSPRDTQYF. DNA for the CDR3: TGTGCCAGCAGCCCCAGGGATACGCAGTATTTT. V and J are TRBV7-8 and TRBJ2-3; no clear D. V lost 5 bases and J 6 bases, leaving 6 bases between the germline ends. There are 11 residues in the CDR3. Germline V gene sequence: CDR1 SGHVS, CDR2 FQNEAQ.

This sequence joins TRBV14 and TRBJ2-1, with D perhaps being TRBD1 or TRBD2 (5 bases each). The V gene lost 2 bases and the J gene lost 5 bases, with 10 bases spanning the gap. Looked up from germline, CDR1 is SGHDN and CDR2 is FVKESK. There are 14 residues in the CDR3. CDR3 region: CASSQPGRHNEQFF. The CDR3 bases are TGTGCCAGCAGCCAACCGGGGCGGCACAATGAGCAGTTCTTC. Full variable domain (outside the CDR3, taken from reference TRBV14 and TRBJ2-1): EAGVTQFPSHSVIEKGQTVTLRCDPISGHDNLYWYRRVMGKEIKFLLHFVKESKQDESGMPNNRFLAERTGGTYSTLKVQPAELEDSGVYFCASSQPGRHNEQFFGPGTRLTVL.

This clonotype was counted ten times or more. The rearrangement links TRBV7-2 to TRBJ1-4, with TRBD1 matching over 10 bases. The CDR3 is made up of 15 amino acids. After removal of 1 base from V and 6 bases from J, the junction contained 2 bases not matched to a gene. CDR1 and CDR2 (germline): SGHTA, FQGNSA. The CDR3 spells CASSLVTGGYEKLFF. Here the CDR3 DNA reads TGTGCCAGCAGCTTAGTGACAGGGGGCTATGAAAAACTGTTTTTT. Filled out from reference TRBV7-2 and TRBJ1-4, the complete variable domain reads GAGVSQSPSNKVTEKGKDVELRCDPISGHTALYWYRQSLGQGLEFLIYFQGNSAPDKSGLPSDRFSAERTGGSVSTLTIQRTQQEDSAVYLCASSLVTGGYEKLFFGSGTQLSVL.

This clonotype was seen only a few times. As DNA, the CDR3 is TGTGCCAGCAGTTTATACAACGGGGGGGCGGACGAGCAGTACTTC. This codes for CASSLYNGGADEQYF. The chain links TRBV27 to TRBJ2-7, with TRBD2 matching over 8 bases. The CDR3 runs 15 residues. CDR1 and CDR2 from the germline V gene are MNHEY and SMNVEV (reference sequence). V was pared by 1 base and J by 5 bases, with 7 bases of the junction left unmatched.

The chain carries TRBV20-1 and TRBJ2-7; 8 bases are a match to TRBD2. The CDR3 has 13 residues. J lost 2 bases, V lost 5 bases, and 5 bases had no gene match. CDR1 DFQATT and CDR2 SNEGSKA come from the germline V gene (reference sequence). Here the CDR3 reads CSAFGGGAYEQYF. CDR3 coding DNA: TGCAGTGCTTTCGGGGGGGGGGCCTACGAGCAGTACTTC.

This clonotype was recorded many times. V usage is TRBV7-8 and J usage is TRBJ2-7, with 13 bases that match TRBD2. Losses at the gene ends were 0 bases for V and 4 bases for J; bases not matched to a gene: 3. Germline CDR1 SGHVS, CDR2 FQNEAQ. The CDR3 has 16 residues. The CDR3 spells CASSLALAGGRYEQYF. CDR3 nucleotide sequence: TGTGCCAGCAGCTTAGCACTAGCGGGGGGGCGGTACGAGCAGTACTTC.

The rearrangement uses TRBV20-1 and TRBJ2-1; D is possibly TRBD1 or TRBD2 (5 bases each). CDR1 and CDR2 (germline): DFQATT, SNEGSKA (reference sequence). Trimming took 0 bases from V and 6 from J, leaving 21 bases between them. CDR3 length: 17 residues. The CDR3 nucleotides read TGCAGTGCTAGAGATGGGGTCCCAGGGAGATCCCCCAATGAGCAGTTCTTC. Translation: CSARDGVPGRSPNEQFF.

At least ten counts were recorded for this clonotype. This rearrangement joins TRBV28 to TRBJ2-5; D assignment may be TRBD1 or TRBD2 (5 bases each). The CDR3 length is 14 residues. V lost 9 bases and J lost 0, with 14 bases in between. Germline lookup yields CDR1 MDHEN and CDR2 SYDVKM. This chain's CDR3 is CASGTGTYQETQYF. In nucleotides, the CDR3 is TGTGCCAGTGGGACGGGGACGTACCAAGAGACCCAGTACTTC.

The chain is built from TRBV5-1 and TRBJ2-1; 12 positions agree with TRBD2. Germline V gene lookup returns CDR1 SGHRS and CDR2 YFSETQ. The CDR3 has 15 amino acids. V trimming: 0 bases; J trimming: 7 bases; junction bases outside the gene matches: 2. CDR3 coding DNA: TGCGCCAGCAGCTTGGGACTAGCGGGGGTGAATGAGCAGTTCTTC. Translation gives CASSLGLAGVNEQFF.